There are a few counts of the clone carrying this T cell receptor beta chain. This entry comes from a study of T cells in Graves' hyperthyroidism and ophthalmopathy. Germline V gene lookup returns CDR1 SEHNR and CDR2 FQNEAQ (reference sequence). The CDR3 extends over 14 amino acids. The trim removed 6 bases at V and 6 bases at J, leaving 8 bases unmatched. Using RNA transcripts as the source, TCR beta CDR3 regions were amplified. RT-PCR in the first round (using the HTBI primer set) targeted the TCR CDR3. TCRdb independently ran MiXCR on the multiplex PCR reads; one entry per CDR3 protein. This table has around 700,000 distinct CDR3 sequences, 18% appearing once. Diagnosis relied on clinical symptoms, serum thyroxine and TRAb, thyroid ultrasound and orbital computed tomography. Using around 10 ml of fresh peripheral blood, PBMCs were prepared.

The source material was blood. The chain recombines TRBV7-9 with TRBJ1-2; TRBD1 matches at 9 bases. This sequence was found in a woman between 50 and 59 years old with Graves' hyperthyroidism that later progressed to Graves' ophthalmopathy. CDR3 loop: CASSHRDRVDGYTF. The CDR3 coding sequence is TGTGCCAGCAGTCACCGGGACAGGGTCGATGGCTACACCTTC.